This T cell receptor beta chain was captured by sequencing in a study of shared clonotypes between healthy human individuals. The germline V gene encodes CDR1 KGHSH and CDR2 LQKENI. The CDR3 spans 15 residues. With 3 bases clipped from V and 5 bases from J, the junction kept 8 bases outside the gene matches. CD4+ cells were split into CD45RA+ naive and CD45RA-negative memory subsets. Splitting of each subset's genomic DNA was done evenly across several immunoSEQ plates. Authors' processing steps: As immunoSEQ supplied junction-only sequences (without quality scores), filtering differed. The data were produced by immunoSEQ multiplex PCR, yet TCRdb's version contains in-frame clones alone and is incomplete. From that table come the V and J calls and clone size; the DNA was used to work out D and trimming. Of over a million clones listed, about 70% are singletons.

The J gene is TRBJ2-7, the V gene TRBV18; 9 bases are shared with TRBD1. The source of this sequence is a man aged 18 to 29 in good health. Specimen: memory CD4+ T cells sorted from blood. Subset of the sample: CD45RA-negative fraction. Here the CDR3 DNA reads TGTGCCAGCTCACCTAGGACAGGGGACAATCACGAGCAGTACTTC. Amino acid sequence: CASSPRTGDNHEQYF.